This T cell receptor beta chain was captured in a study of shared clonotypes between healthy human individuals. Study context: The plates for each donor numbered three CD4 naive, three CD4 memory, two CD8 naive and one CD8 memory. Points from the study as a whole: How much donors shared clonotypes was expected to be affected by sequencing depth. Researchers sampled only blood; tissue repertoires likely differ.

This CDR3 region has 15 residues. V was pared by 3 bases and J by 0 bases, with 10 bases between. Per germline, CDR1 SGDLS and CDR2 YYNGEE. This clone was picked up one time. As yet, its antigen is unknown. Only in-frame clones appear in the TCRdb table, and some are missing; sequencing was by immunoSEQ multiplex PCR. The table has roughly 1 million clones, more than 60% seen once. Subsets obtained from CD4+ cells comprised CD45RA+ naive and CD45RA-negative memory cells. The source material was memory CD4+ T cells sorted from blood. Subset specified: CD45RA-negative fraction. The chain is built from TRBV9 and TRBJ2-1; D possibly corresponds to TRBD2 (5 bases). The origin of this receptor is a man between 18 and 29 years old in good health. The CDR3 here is CASSASLSSYNEQFF. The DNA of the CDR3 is TGTGCCAGCAGCGCTAGCTTATCCTCCTACAATGAGCAGTTCTTC.